This T cell receptor beta chain appears in the sequencing data of a study of blood T cell repertoires in COVID-19. About the study: Nucleic acid was either cDNA or gDNA, and it came from T cells, B-cell-depleted T cells, or PBMCs.

Original data processing: From reference gene primer amplification, estimates of nucleated cell counts were derived. Only in-frame clones appear in the TCRdb table, and some are missing; sequencing was by immunoSEQ multiplex PCR. Clone size and the V and J calls come from that table; the DNA yielded D and trimming. There are around 110,000 clones in the sample; 90% occur only once, and 1.8% lies in the top ten. The sequenced material came from peripheral blood. This sequence was found in a human donor with active COVID-19. The donor label of this sample is uncertain.

CDR3 DNA: TGCGCCAGCAGCTTTAGCGGGGGGGCCGCCGATGAGCAGTTCTTC. As protein: CASSFSGGAADEQFF. This chain links TRBV5-1 with TRBJ2-1, with 11 bases aligning to TRBD2. Germline loops: CDR1 SGHRS, CDR2 YFSETQ. J was trimmed by 8 bases and V by 2 bases; bases with no gene match: 6. The CDR3 extends over 15 amino acids. The whole variable domain, filled in from reference TRBV5-1 and TRBJ2-1, reads KAGVTQTPRYLIKTRGQQVTLSCSPISGHRSVSWYQQTPGQGLQFLFEYFSETQRNKGNFPGRFSGRQFSNSRSEMNVSTLELGDSALYLCASSFSGGAADEQFFGPGTRLTVL.